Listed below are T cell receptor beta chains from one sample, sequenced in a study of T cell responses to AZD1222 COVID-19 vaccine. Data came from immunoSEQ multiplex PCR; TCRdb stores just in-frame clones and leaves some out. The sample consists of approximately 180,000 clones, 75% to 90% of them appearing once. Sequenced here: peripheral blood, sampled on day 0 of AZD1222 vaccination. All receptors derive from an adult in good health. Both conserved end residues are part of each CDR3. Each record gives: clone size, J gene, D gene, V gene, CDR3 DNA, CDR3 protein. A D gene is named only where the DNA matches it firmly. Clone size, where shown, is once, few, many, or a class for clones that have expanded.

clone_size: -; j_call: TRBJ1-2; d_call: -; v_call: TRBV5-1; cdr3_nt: TGCGCCAGCAGCTCGGGGAAGGACTACACCTTC; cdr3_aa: CASSSGKDYTF
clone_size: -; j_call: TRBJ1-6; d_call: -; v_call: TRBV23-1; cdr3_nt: TGCGCCAGCAGTCAATCCGGGCAGAGCTCCTATAATTCACCCCTCCACTTT; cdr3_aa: CASSQSGQSSYNSPLHF
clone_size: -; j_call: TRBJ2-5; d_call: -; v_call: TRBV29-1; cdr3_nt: TGCAGCGTCCGGGGCGGGGAGAGGGCTCAAGAGACCCAGTACTTC; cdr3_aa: CSVRGGERAQETQYF
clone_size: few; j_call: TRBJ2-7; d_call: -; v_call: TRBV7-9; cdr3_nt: TGTGCCAGCAGCTTAGCGGGTAGGGAGCGGCCTCAGTACTTC; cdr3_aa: CASSLAGRERPQYF
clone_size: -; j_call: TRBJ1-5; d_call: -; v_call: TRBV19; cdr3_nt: TGTGCGACGCGAAAATCCGGAGGCAATCAGCCCCAGCATTTT; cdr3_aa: CATRKSGGNQPQHF
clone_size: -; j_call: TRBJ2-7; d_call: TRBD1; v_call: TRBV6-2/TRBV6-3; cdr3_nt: TGTGCCAGCAGTTCCGGACAGGGATACTACGAGCAGTACTTC; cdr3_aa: CASSSGQGYYEQYF
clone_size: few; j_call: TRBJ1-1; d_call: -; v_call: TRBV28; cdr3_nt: TGTGCCAGCAGTTTTCACAGTGACAACACTGAAGCTTTCTTT; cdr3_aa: CASSFHSDNTEAFF
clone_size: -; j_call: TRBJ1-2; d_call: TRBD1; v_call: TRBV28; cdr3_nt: TGTGCCAGCAGTCCGGGACAGGGGGCTGGAGGCTACACCTTC; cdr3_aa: CASSPGQGAGGYTF
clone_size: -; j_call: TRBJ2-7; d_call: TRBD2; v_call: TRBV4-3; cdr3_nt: TGCGCCAGCAGCCAAGATTATGACGGGAGGGGGGAGCAGTACTTC; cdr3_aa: CASSQDYDGRGEQYF
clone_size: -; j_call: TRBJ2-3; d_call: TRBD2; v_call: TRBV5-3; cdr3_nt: TGTGCCAGAAGCTTGGGAGTCAGCGGGAGGGCGGCAGATACGCAGTATTTT; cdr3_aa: CARSLGVSGRAADTQYF
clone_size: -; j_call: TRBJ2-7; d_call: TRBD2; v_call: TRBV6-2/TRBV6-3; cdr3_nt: TGTGCCAGCAGCTATCGGACCGGACGGGAGGGCCGTACGGTCTACGAGCAGTACTTC; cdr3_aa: CASSYRTGREGRTVYEQYF
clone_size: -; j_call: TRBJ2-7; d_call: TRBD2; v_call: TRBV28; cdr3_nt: TGTGCCAGCAGGGACAGGACTAGCGGATCCTACGAGCAGTACTTC; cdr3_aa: CASRDRTSGSYEQYF
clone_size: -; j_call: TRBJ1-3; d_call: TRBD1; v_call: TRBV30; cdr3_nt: TGTGCCTGGGGGAGGCCGACCAGGACAGGCTACCTCTCTGGAAACACCATATATTTT; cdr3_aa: CAWGRPTRTGYLSGNTIYF
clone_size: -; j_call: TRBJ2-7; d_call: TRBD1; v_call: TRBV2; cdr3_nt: TGTGCCAGCAGTGCGGGACAGGGGGCTTACGAGCAGTACTTC; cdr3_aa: CASSAGQGAYEQYF
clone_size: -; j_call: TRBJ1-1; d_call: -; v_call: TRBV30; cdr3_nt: TGTGCCTGGAGTGTACAGACAGCCCTTGAAGCTTTCTTT; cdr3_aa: CAWSVQTALEAFF
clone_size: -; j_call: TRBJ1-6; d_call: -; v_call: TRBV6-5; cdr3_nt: TGTGCCACCTCCGGGACGGCGATTAATTCACCCCTCCACTTT; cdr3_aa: CATSGTAINSPLHF
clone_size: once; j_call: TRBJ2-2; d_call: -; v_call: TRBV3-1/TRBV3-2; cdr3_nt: TGTGCCAGCAGCCAAGGCCGCACGAACACCGGGGAGCTGTTTTTT; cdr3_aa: CASSQGRTNTGELFF
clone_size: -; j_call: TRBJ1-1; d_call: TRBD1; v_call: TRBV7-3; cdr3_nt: TGTGCCAGCAGAGGGGGCCTAAGTCGGACTGAAGCTTTCTTT; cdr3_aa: CASRGGLSRTEAFF
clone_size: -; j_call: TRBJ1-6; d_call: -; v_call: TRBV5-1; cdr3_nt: TGCGCCAGCAGCTTGGAGGGACGTTCACCCCTCCACTTT; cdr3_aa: CASSLEGRSPLHF
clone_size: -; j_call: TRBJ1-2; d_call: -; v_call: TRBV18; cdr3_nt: TGTGCCAGCTCACCACCGCTACAGTATGGCTACACCTTC; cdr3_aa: CASSPPLQYGYTF
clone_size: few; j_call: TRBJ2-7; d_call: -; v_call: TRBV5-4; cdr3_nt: TGTGCCAGCAGCCCCCCGGGACACCGCTACGAGCAGTACTTC; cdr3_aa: CASSPPGHRYEQYF
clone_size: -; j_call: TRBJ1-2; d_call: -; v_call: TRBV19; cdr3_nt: TGTGCCAGTGCAGGGAACTATGGCTACACCTTC; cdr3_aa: CASAGNYGYTF
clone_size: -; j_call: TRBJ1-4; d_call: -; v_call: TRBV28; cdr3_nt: TGTGCCATACGAACAGGCTCAACTAATGAAAAACTGTTTTTT; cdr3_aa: CAIRTGSTNEKLFF
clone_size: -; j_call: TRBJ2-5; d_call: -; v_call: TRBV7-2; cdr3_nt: TGTGCCAGCACCCGACGGCAACGGTCGGAGACCCAGTACTTC; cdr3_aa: CASTRRQRSETQYF
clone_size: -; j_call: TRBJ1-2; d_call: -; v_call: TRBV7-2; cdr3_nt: TGTGCCAGCAGCTTAGCGCAGAAGGTCGGCTACACCTTC; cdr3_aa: CASSLAQKVGYTF
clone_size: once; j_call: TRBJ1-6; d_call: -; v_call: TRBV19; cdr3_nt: TGTGCCAGTAGTATAGGTCGGCGGGGGACCTATAATTCACCCCTCCACTTT; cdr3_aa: CASSIGRRGTYNSPLHF
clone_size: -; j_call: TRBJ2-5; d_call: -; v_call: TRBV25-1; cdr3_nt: TGTGCCAGCAGTGAAGAGGGGGGATCGACCCAGTACTTC; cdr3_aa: CASSEEGGSTQYF
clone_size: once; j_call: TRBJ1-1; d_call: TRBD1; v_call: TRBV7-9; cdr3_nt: TGTGCCAGCAGCTTTTCGGACAGGAATGAAGCTTTCTTT; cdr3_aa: CASSFSDRNEAFF
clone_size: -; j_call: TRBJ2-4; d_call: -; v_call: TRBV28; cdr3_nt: TGTGCCAGCAGTTCCTCAACTGCACTAGCCAAAAACATTCAGTACTTC; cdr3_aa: CASSSSTALAKNIQYF
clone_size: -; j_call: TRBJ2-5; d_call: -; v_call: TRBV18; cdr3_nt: TGTGCCAGCTCACCAGCAGGCACAGGGGAGACCCAGTACTTC; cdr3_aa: CASSPAGTGETQYF
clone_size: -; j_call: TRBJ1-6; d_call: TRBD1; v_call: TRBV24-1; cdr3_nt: TGTGCCACTTTAGACAGGGGTGCACCCCTCCACTTT; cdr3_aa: CATLDRGAPLHF
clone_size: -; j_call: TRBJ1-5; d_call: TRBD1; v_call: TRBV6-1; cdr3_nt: TGTGCCAGCAGTGAATGGGGGAGGACAGGTTATAGCAATCAGCCCCAGCATTTT; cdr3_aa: CASSEWGRTGYSNQPQHF
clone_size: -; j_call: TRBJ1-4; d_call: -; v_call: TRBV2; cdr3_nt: TGTGCCAGCAGGGAACACCCTAATGAAAAACTGTTTTTT; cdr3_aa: CASREHPNEKLFF
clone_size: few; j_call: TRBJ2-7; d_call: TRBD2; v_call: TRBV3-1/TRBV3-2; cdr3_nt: TGTGCCAGCAGCCATAGACTAGCAGCCGAGCAGTACTTC; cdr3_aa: CASSHRLAAEQYF
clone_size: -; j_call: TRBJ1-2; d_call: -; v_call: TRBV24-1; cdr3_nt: TGTGCCACCAGTGCTTCAGGGGACTATGGCTACACCTTC; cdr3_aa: CATSASGDYGYTF
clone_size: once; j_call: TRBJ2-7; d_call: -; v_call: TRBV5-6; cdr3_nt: TGTGCCAGCAGCTTGGAAGGCGACGGAATTTACGAGCAGTACTTC; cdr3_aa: CASSLEGDGIYEQYF
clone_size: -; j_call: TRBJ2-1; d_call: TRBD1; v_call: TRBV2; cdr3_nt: TGTGCCAGCAGCGCACAGGGGACGTACAATGAGCAGTTCTTC; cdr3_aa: CASSAQGTYNEQFF
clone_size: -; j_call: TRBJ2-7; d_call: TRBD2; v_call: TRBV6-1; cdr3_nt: TGTGCCAGCAGTGTTAGCGGGAGTACCGGATCCTACGAGCAGTACTTC; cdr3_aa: CASSVSGSTGSYEQYF
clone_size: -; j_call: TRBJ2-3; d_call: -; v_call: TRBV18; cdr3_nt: TGTGCCAGCTCACTGGAGGGGGAATCGGCAGATACGCAGTATTTT; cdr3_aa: CASSLEGESADTQYF
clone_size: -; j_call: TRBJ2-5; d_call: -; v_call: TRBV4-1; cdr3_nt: TGCGCCAGCAGCCAGGGAACAGGAGCGTTTGAGACCCAGTACTTC; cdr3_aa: CASSQGTGAFETQYF
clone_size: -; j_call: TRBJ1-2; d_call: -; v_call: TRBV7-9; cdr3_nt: TGTGCCAGCAGCTTACGAAGGGGCGCGGACTATGGCTACACCTTC; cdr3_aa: CASSLRRGADYGYTF
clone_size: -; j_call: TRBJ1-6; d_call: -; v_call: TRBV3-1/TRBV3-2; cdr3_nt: TGTGCCAGCAGGTTCTCTAATTCACCCCTCCACTTT; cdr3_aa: CASRFSNSPLHF
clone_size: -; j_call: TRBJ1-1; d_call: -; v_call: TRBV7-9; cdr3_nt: TGTGCCAGCAGCTTCCCCCGGGGGGCAGAAGGGAACACTGAAGCTTTCTTT; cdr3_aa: CASSFPRGAEGNTEAFF
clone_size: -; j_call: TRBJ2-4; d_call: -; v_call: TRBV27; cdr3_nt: TGTGCCAGCAGTTTCGGCAGAGCGGTTGGAGTCAACATTCAGTACTTC; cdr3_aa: CASSFGRAVGVNIQYF
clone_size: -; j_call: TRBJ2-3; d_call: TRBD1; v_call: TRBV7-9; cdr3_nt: TGTGCCAGCAGCTCGACAGGGTCGAGCACAGATACGCAGTATTTT; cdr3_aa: CASSSTGSSTDTQYF
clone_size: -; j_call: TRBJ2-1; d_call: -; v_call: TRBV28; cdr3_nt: TGTGCCACCCAACTACCTTTACACAATGAGCAGTTCTTC; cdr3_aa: CATQLPLHNEQFF
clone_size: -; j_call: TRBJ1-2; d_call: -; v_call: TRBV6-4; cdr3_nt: TGTGCCAGTTCCTCGGCACTTATGGCACCCGGAGCTAACTATGGCTACACCTTC; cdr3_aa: CASSSALMAPGANYGYTF
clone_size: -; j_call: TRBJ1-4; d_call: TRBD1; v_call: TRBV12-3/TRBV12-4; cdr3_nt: TGTGCCAGCAGTTTATCGGGACAGGAGATGCTGTTTTTT; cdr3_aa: CASSLSGQEMLFF
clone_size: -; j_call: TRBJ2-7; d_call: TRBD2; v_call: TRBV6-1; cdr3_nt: TGTGCCAGCAGTGGCGGGACTAGCGGGTTTGGCCTCTACGAGCAGTACTTC; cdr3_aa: CASSGGTSGFGLYEQYF
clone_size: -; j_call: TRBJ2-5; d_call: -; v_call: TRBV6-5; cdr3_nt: TGTGCCAGCAGTTACGGACATCTTCAAGAGACCCAGTACTTC; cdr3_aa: CASSYGHLQETQYF
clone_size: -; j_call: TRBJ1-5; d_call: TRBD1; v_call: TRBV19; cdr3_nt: TGTGCCAGTAGCGTGACAGGGGGGTATCAGCCCCAGCATTTT; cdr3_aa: CASSVTGGYQPQHF
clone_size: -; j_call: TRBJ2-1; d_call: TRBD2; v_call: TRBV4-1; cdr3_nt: TGCGCCAGCAGCCAAGATAGGCAGCGGGGGGGCAAATACAATGAGCAGTTCTTC; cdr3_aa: CASSQDRQRGGKYNEQFF